Following are 3 T cell receptor beta chains from one sample sequenced in a study of T cells of healthy individuals. TCRdb fed the 5' RACE reads into MiXCR, producing one record per CDR3 protein. The repertoire holds some 82,000 distinct CDR3 sequences, with approximately 4.8% as singletons. These receptors were taken from a female donor in good health.

This clonotype was detected ten times or more. The CDR3 region has the DNA TGTGCCAGCAGCATCGGCGGGAGTACTGGGACAGATACGCAGTATTTT. Amino acids: CASSIGGSTGTDTQYF. The genes are TRBV11-1 and TRBJ2-3; 7 bases line up with TRBD2. J gave up 3 bases and V 5 bases, and 11 bases lay outside the gene matches. The germline gives CDR1 SGHAT, CDR2 FQDESV (reference sequence). The CDR3 has 16 amino acids.

This clonotype was seen ten or more times. This chain connects TRBV6-6 to TRBJ2-2; possibly TRBD2 for D (6 bases). CDR3 length equals 16 residues. Germline assignment: CDR1 MNHNY and CDR2 SVGAGI (reference sequence). Trimming removed 5 bases from V and 1 base from J, with 14 bases in between. The CDR3 loop is CASSRQGGVNTGELFF. CDR3 bases: TGTGCCAGCAGTAGGCAGGGCGGGGTGAACACCGGGGAGCTGTTTTTT.

The sample holds a few counts of this clonotype. The rearrangement uses TRBV30 and TRBJ1-1; 7 nucleotides agree with TRBD1. CDR1 and CDR2 (germline): GTSNPN, SVGIG (reference sequence). Germline trimming cut 1 base from V and 5 bases from J; bases unmatched to any gene: 4. The CDR3 has 13 residues. CDR3 in DNA: TGTGCCTGGAGTGAGGGGACAGAGACTGAAGCTTTCTTT. Its translation is CAWSEGTETEAFF.